This TCR beta chain was sequenced in a study of T cells expressing NK-cell markers. TCR beta cDNA was generated via 5'RACE template switching incorporating UMIs. After re-calling the 5' RACE reads, TCRdb lists one entry per CDR3 protein, DNA absent. The table for this sample gives 400,000 to 550,000 distinct CDR3 sequences. The CDR3 covers 15 residues. Germline lookup yields CDR1 SEHNR and CDR2 FQNEAQ (reference sequence). The chain links TRBV7-9 to TRBJ2-7; TCRdb's D gene call, TRBD1, goes unchecked for lack of DNA. Sequenced input: blood T cells: a sorted CD56 or NKG2C T cell subset, CD4+ or CD8+ T cells, or bulk PBMC T cells (not recorded which). This sequence originates from a woman between 18 and 70 years old in good health. CDR3 residues: CASSGDRGLVYEQYF.